The 32 T cell receptor beta chains below were found in one sample sequenced in a study of T-cell memory formation after mild COVID-19. In TCRdb, the 5' RACE reads were re-called with MiXCR into one record per CDR3 protein. The data contain 580,000 or so distinct CDR3 sequences, roughly 17% of them singletons. The sequencing input was PBMCs or a T cell subset sorted from them (not recorded which). These receptors were taken from an adult woman who had mild COVID-19 (a few samples of this study predate the infection). Cell type and time point are not known.

This clonotype was observed a handful of times. V is TRBV9 and J is TRBJ1-3; D remains ambiguous. Germline CDR1 SGDLS, CDR2 YYNGEE. CDR3 length: 15 residues. The V and J ends lost 3 bases and 0 bases respectively, with 10 bases between them. For the CDR3, the DNA is TGTGCCAGCAGCGAGATGGAAAGCTCTGGAAACACCATATATTTT. Translated, it gives CASSEMESSGNTIYF. Full variable domain (remainder filled in from reference TRBV9 and TRBJ1-3): DSGVTQTPKHLITATGQRVTLRCSPRSGDLSVYWYQQSLDQGLQFLIQYYNGEERAKGNILERFSAQQFPDLHSELNLSSLELGDSALYFCASSEMESSGNTIYFGEGSWLTVV.

This sequence joins TRBV20-1 and TRBJ2-1; 13 bases agree with TRBD2. The ends lost 5 bases at V and 8 bases at J; junction bases unmatched: 12. The CDR3 is 16 residues long. Germline assignment: CDR1 DFQATT and CDR2 SNEGSKA (reference sequence). CDR3 nucleotide sequence: TGCAGTGCTTTACCGGGACTAGCGGGATTAAGCGATGAGCAGTTCTTC. This encodes CSALPGLAGLSDEQFF.

The rearrangement links TRBV7-8 to TRBJ2-1; no clear D gene. The V gene's germline CDR1 is SGHVS and CDR2 FQNEAQ. Trimming removed 8 bases at V and 10 bases at J, with 21 bases between. There are 14 residues in the CDR3. DNA for the CDR3: TGTGCCAGCGAGGTAGAGACACCCATAAACGAGCAGTTCTTC. This encodes CASEVETPINEQFF.

This chain links TRBV6-5 with TRBJ2-1, with D possibly TRBD2 on 6 matching bases. The CDR3 is 12 amino acids. V shed 6 bases and J shed 6 bases, with 9 bases lying between them. From germline, CDR1 is MNHEY and CDR2 SVGAGI. CDR3 sequence (DNA): TGTGCCAGCAGGGGGACTCTCAATGAGCAGTTCTTC. Translated, it gives CASRGTLNEQFF.

V usage is TRBV28 and J usage is TRBJ1-1; maybe TRBD1 (5 bases). The V end lost 5 bases, the J end lost 10 bases, and 20 bases lay between the germline ends. The germline V gene encodes CDR1 MDHEN and CDR2 SYDVKM. This CDR3 has 14 residues. This chain's CDR3 is CASSARQGEVGAFF. The CDR3, as DNA: TGTGCCAGCAGTGCCCGGCAGGGCGAGGTCGGAGCTTTCTTT. The full variable domain, its missing parts supplied by reference TRBV28 and TRBJ1-1, is DVKVTQSSRYLVKRTGEKVFLECVQDMDHENMFWYRQDPGLGLRLIYFSYDVKMKEKGDIPEGYSVSREKKERFSLILESASTNQTSMYLCASSARQGEVGAFFGQGTRLTVV.

The J gene is TRBJ2-1, the V gene TRBV5-1; TRBD2 matches at 13 bases. The CDR3 sequence is 19 residues long. Germline V CDR1 and CDR2: SGHRS, YFSETQ. Trimming removed 4 bases from V and 6 bases from J; junction bases left unmatched: 16. CDR3 DNA sequence: TGCGCCAGCAGCCGAAAGGGGACTAGCGGGGAGAGGTTTAGCAATGAGCAGTTCTTC. It yields the protein CASSRKGTSGERFSNEQFF.

The chain joins TRBV20-1 to TRBJ2-7; D possibly corresponds to TRBD1 (6 bases). The CDR3 runs 14 residues. Germline V gives CDR1 DFQATT, CDR2 SNEGSKA (reference sequence). Between the trimmed V and J ends, which lost 5 bases and 6 bases, there was a span of 20 bases. Written as DNA, the CDR3 is TGCAGTGCTCCCAAAGGGGGTCCTGCCAGCGAGCAGTACTTC. It translates to CSAPKGGPASEQYF.

The rearrangement uses TRBV29-1 and TRBJ1-2; D uncertain. The V gene's germline CDR1 is SQVTM and CDR2 ANQGSEA. This CDR3 spans 11 amino acids. In DNA form, the CDR3 reads TGCAGTGCCCGGACGGCGAATGGCTACACCTTC. Translated, it gives CSARTANGYTF.

This clonotype came up many times. The chain is built from TRBV7-9 and TRBJ2-3; 8 bases agree with TRBD2. Germline values: CDR1 SEHNR, CDR2 FQNEAQ (reference sequence). The CDR3 has 17 amino acids. With 3 bases clipped from V and 5 bases from J, the junction kept 13 bases outside the gene matches. The CDR3 protein is CASSFSVGGGTQDTQYF. DNA for the CDR3: TGTGCCAGCAGCTTCTCAGTTGGCGGGGGGACTCAAGATACGCAGTATTTT.

This clonotype has just a few counts. The chain couples TRBV5-5 to TRBJ1-1; the D is unclear. The CDR3 is 13 amino acids. V lost 6 bases and J 5 bases, leaving 14 bases between the germline ends. Germline V gene lookup returns CDR1 SGHKS and CDR2 YYEKEE (reference sequence). The CDR3: CASTSGGGTEAFF. For the CDR3, the DNA is TGTGCCAGCACGTCAGGCGGAGGGACTGAAGCTTTCTTT.

This clonotype has more than one count but fewer than ten. The chain carries TRBV20-1 and TRBJ2-4; D is perhaps TRBD2 (6 bases). Germline V gene sequence: CDR1 DFQATT, CDR2 SNEGSKA (reference sequence). Trimming shortened V by 8 bases and J by 0 bases, and 14 bases separated the two germline ends. The CDR3 length is 14 residues. The CDR3: CSTNGGLAKNIQYF. For the CDR3, the DNA is TGCAGTACCAACGGGGGTTTAGCCAAAAACATTCAGTACTTC.

This clonotype occurred many times. The CDR3 DNA is TGTGCCACCAGTGAAGCTGAACCTCCCGGGGAGCTGTTTTTT. This gives the protein CATSEAEPPGELFF. The chain couples TRBV24-1 to TRBJ2-2; D gene ambiguous. The CDR3 totals 14 residues. V lost 4 bases and J 6 bases, leaving 11 bases between the germline ends. Per germline, CDR1 KGHDR and CDR2 SFDVKD.

The V gene is TRBV18, the J gene TRBJ2-5; weak D call: TRBD1 (5 bases). Per the germline V gene, CDR1 is KGHSH and CDR2 is LQKENI. This CDR3 spans 13 amino acids. The V end lost 3 bases, the J end lost 5 bases, and 10 bases lay between the germline ends. CDR3 in DNA: TGTGCCAGCTCACCCCAGGGTTCGGAGACCCAGTACTTC. Translation: CASSPQGSETQYF.

There are a few counts of this clonotype. The rearrangement uses TRBV7-9 and TRBJ2-3; D is unclear. Germline CDR1 SEHNR, CDR2 FQNEAQ (reference sequence). The CDR3 has 12 amino acids. Trimming left V 11 bases short and J 1 base short, with 10 bases between. DNA of the CDR3: TGTGCCGGATTGGGTGGCACAGATACGCAGTATTTT. Encoded protein: CAGLGGTDTQYF.

V usage is TRBV13 and J usage is TRBJ2-7, with D perhaps TRBD1 (6 bases). This CDR3 spans 14 amino acids. Germline lookup yields CDR1 PRHDT and CDR2 FYEKMQ (reference sequence). Trimming removed 4 bases from V and 0 bases from J, with 10 bases in between. In nucleotides, the CDR3 is TGTGCCAGCAGCTCTCGACAGGACTCCTACGAGCAGTACTTC. This encodes CASSSRQDSYEQYF.

This clonotype was seen a few times. This chain connects TRBV10-3 to TRBJ1-1; D is undetermined. CDR1 is ENHRY and CDR2 is SYGVKD in the germline V gene. There are 14 residues in the CDR3. V lost 1 base, J lost 1 base, and 7 bases lay in between. The CDR3 loop is CAISEFEANTEAFF. The CDR3 bases are TGTGCCATCAGTGAGTTTGAGGCGAACACTGAAGCTTTCTTT.

The chain has TRBV20-1 and TRBJ1-1; D unresolved. V dropped 0 bases and J dropped 6 bases, with 14 bases sitting between them. The CDR3 spans 14 residues. Germline V lookup: CDR1 DFQATT, CDR2 SNEGSKA (reference sequence). The CDR3 nucleotides read TGCAGTGCTAGAGATCATGGAGATGGGGCTGAAGCTTTCTTT. This translates into CSARDHGDGAEAFF.

This chain links TRBV12-3 or TRBV12-4 with TRBJ2-7; TRBD2 matches 11 bases. The trim removed 2 bases at V and 3 bases at J, leaving 6 bases unmatched. The CDR3 runs 16 residues. The CDR3 region is CASSLSRLAGGYEQYF. The DNA of the CDR3 is TGTGCCAGCAGTTTATCCCGGCTAGCGGGGGGCTACGAGCAGTACTTC.

This chain joins TRBV5-6 and TRBJ1-1; TRBD1 agrees at 8 bases. CDR3 length: 15 residues. Germline CDR1 and CDR2: SGHDT and YYEEEE. With 5 bases clipped from V and 5 bases from J, the junction kept 11 bases outside the gene matches. Written as DNA, the CDR3 is TGTGCCAGCAGTGAACTGCAGGGGGCTAGGACTGAAGCTTTCTTT. Protein sequence: CASSELQGARTEAFF.

This clonotype was observed a few times. The chain joins TRBV30 to TRBJ1-1; 10 bases fit TRBD1. Trimming at V came to 0 bases and at J to 4 bases, leaving 8 bases not matched to a gene. CDR3 length equals 16 residues. Germline values: CDR1 GTSNPN, CDR2 SVGIG (reference sequence). The CDR3 DNA sequence: TGTGCCTGGAGTGTACTGGGGGGACAGGGGAGCACTGAAGCTTTCTTT. As protein: CAWSVLGGQGSTEAFF.

This chain links TRBV5-1 with TRBJ2-1; D might be TRBD1 (7 bases). The CDR3 totals 14 residues. The V end lost 0 bases, the J end lost 8 bases, and 12 bases lay between the germline ends. Germline-derived CDR1 and CDR2 are SGHRS and YFSETQ. The CDR3 here is CASSLAGGMDEQFF. CDR3 DNA sequence: TGCGCCAGCAGCTTGGCAGGGGGGATGGATGAGCAGTTCTTC.

This clonotype was detected a few times. V and J are TRBV11-2 and TRBJ2-3, with 7 bases fitting TRBD1. Germline V gene sequence: CDR1 SGHAT, CDR2 FQNNGV. The junction had 1 base not matched to a gene; V was cut back by 3 bases and J by 1 base. The CDR3 extends over 14 amino acids. The CDR3 DNA reads as TGTGCCAGCAGCTTCGACAGGGGCACAGATACGCAGTATTTT. Its translation: CASSFDRGTDTQYF.

This clonotype was found a few times. The chain has TRBV4-1 and TRBJ2-6, with D hard to call. The CDR3 is made up of 16 amino acids. The V and J ends lost 4 bases and 1 base respectively, with 11 bases between them. CDR1 and CDR2 from the germline V gene are MGHRA and YSYEKL. CDR3 sequence: CASSPTGRSGANVLTF. The DNA for the CDR3 is TGCGCCAGCAGCCCTACGGGCAGATCTGGGGCCAACGTCCTGACTTTC.

This clonotype was seen only a few times. The rearrangement uses TRBV4-3 and TRBJ2-5; D uncertain. Trimming pared 1 base from V and 5 bases from J, leaving 14 bases between. Germline CDR1 and CDR2: LGHNA and YSLEER. This CDR3 is built from 15 residues. The CDR3 sequence is CASSQVFRVQETQYF. CDR3 coding DNA: TGCGCCAGCAGCCAAGTTTTTAGGGTCCAGGAGACCCAGTACTTC.

In its sample, this clonotype was seen a few times. The V call is TRBV27, the J call TRBJ1-1; 7 nucleotides align to TRBD1. V shed 5 bases, J shed 6 bases, and the junction held 18 bases outside the gene matches. The CDR3 loop spans 17 amino acids. Germline CDR1 and CDR2: MNHEY and SMNVEV (reference sequence). In nucleotides, the CDR3 is TGTGCCAGCAGTCCCCTTTCCCTCGGACAGGTCTTTTCTGAAGCTTTCTTT. The encoded protein is CASSPLSLGQVFSEAFF.

There are a few counts of this clonotype. The chain has TRBV7-6 and TRBJ2-7; the D is unclear. Looked up from germline, CDR1 is SGHVS and CDR2 is FNYEAQ. The CDR3 spans 13 residues. The ends were cut back, 8 bases at V and 1 base at J, with 12 bases in the middle. The CDR3: CASSGDPSYEQYF. The CDR3 DNA reads as TGTGCCAGCTCTGGAGATCCGTCCTACGAGCAGTACTTC.

The V gene is TRBV7-8, the J gene TRBJ2-2, with 8 positions matching TRBD1. The CDR3 covers 15 residues. Germline-derived CDR1 and CDR2 are SGHVS and FQNEAQ. Germline trimming cut 2 bases from V and 5 bases from J; bases unmatched to any gene: 4. CDR3 region: CASSLNRGLTGELFF. The DNA for the CDR3 is TGTGCCAGCAGCTTAAACAGGGGGTTGACCGGGGAGCTGTTTTTT.

The V call is TRBV24-1, the J call TRBJ2-7; D is uncertain. This CDR3 has 16 amino acids. CDR1 KGHDR and CDR2 SFDVKD come from the germline V gene. The ends were cut back, 4 bases at V and 1 base at J, with 16 bases in the middle. CDR3 protein: CATSDLTPRSSYEQYF. The CDR3 DNA follows: TGTGCCACCAGTGACTTGACACCCCGTTCGTCCTACGAGCAGTACTTC.

This rearrangement joins TRBV11-2 to TRBJ2-1; TRBD1 or TRBD2 may be the D gene (5 bases each). Germline V gives CDR1 SGHAT, CDR2 FQNNGV. V lost 5 bases, J lost 3 bases, and 14 bases lay in between. The CDR3 has 15 residues. CDR3 sequence: CASSTGTEFYNEQFF. The CDR3 DNA is TGTGCCAGCAGCACCGGGACCGAGTTCTACAATGAGCAGTTCTTC.

This clonotype was seen a single time. The genes are TRBV6-1 and TRBJ2-7; unclear D gene. Trimming took off 0 bases at V and 9 bases at J, with 12 bases between the two ends. CDR1 and CDR2 (germline): MNHNS, SASEGT. The CDR3 extends over 13 amino acids. CDR3 DNA sequence: TGTGCCAGCAGTGAAGCGGGCGCCACGGGGCAGTACTTC. This codes for CASSEAGATGQYF.

The chain links TRBV6-5 to TRBJ2-2; TRBD2 matches 10 bases. The CDR3 has 16 residues. Germline lookup yields CDR1 MNHEY and CDR2 SVGAGI. Unmatched junction bases numbered 5, after V lost 5 bases and J lost 2 bases. Here the CDR3 DNA reads TGTGCCAGCAGTGGTAGCGGGGGGACAAACACCGGGGAGCTGTTTTTT. Encoded protein: CASSGSGGTNTGELFF.

This sequence joins TRBV7-2 and TRBJ2-7, with 9 bases fitting TRBD1. Germline loops: CDR1 SGHTA, CDR2 FQGNSA. J was trimmed by 1 base and V by 1 base; bases with no gene match: 5. The CDR3 is 16 residues long. CDR3: CASSLDGTGFSYEQYF. The CDR3 DNA is TGTGCCAGCAGCTTAGATGGGACAGGGTTTTCCTACGAGCAGTACTTC.